The 10 T cell receptor beta chains reported below all come from one sample, sequenced in a study of glioma-infiltrating T cells after dendritic cell vaccination. Profiled with immunoSEQ multiplex PCR; TCRdb holds only in-frame clones, not every one. The top ten hold around 5.9% of the sample, which has 80,000 to 100,000 clones, around three quarters seen once. This specimen was blood, taken before dendritic cell vaccination. Receptors were obtained from a human donor with glioblastoma.

This clone was observed a single time. The V call is TRBV11-1, the J call TRBJ1-2, with D uncertain. V was pared by 5 bases and J by 3 bases, with 16 bases between. Germline CDR1 SGHAT, CDR2 FQDESV (reference sequence). The CDR3 extends over 15 amino acids. The CDR3 nucleotides are TGTGCCAGCAGCCTCCGGACGGGGAACCACTATGGCTACACCTTC. As protein: CASSLRTGNHYGYTF. The complete variable domain, with remaining parts taken from reference TRBV11-1 and TRBJ1-2, reads EAEVAQSPRYKITEKSQAVAFWCDPISGHATLYWYRQILGQGPELLVQFQDESVVDDSQLPKDRFSAERLKGVDSTLKIQPAELGDSAMYLCASSLRTGNHYGYTFGSGTRLTVV.

The chain uses TRBV30 and TRBJ1-1, with 7 bases aligning to TRBD1. Germline values: CDR1 GTSNPN, CDR2 SVGIG (reference sequence). The junction had 4 bases not matched to a gene; V was cut back by 0 bases and J by 6 bases. This CDR3 spans 13 amino acids. In DNA form, the CDR3 reads TGTGCCTGGAGTGTAACCGACAGGGCTGAAGCTTTCTTT. Amino acid sequence: CAWSVTDRAEAFF.

The rearrangement uses TRBV7-3 and TRBJ2-1; D may be TRBD2 (6 bases). The CDR3 length is 16 residues. Germline CDR1 and CDR2: SGHTA and FQGTGA. Trimming left V 0 bases short and J 5 bases short, with 14 bases between. CDR3 in DNA: TGTGCCAGCAGCTTAACGTCGGGACTCCCAGACAATGAGCAGTTCTTC. Translation: CASSLTSGLPDNEQFF. Drawing the rest from reference TRBV7-3 and TRBJ2-1, the complete variable domain is GAGVSQTPSNKVTEKGKYVELRCDPISGHTALYWYRQSLGQGPEFLIYFQGTGAADDSGLPNDRFFAVRPEGSVSTLKIQRTERGDSAVYLCASSLTSGLPDNEQFFGPGTRLTVL.

V and J are TRBV29-1 and TRBJ1-5; D gene uncertain. The germline gives CDR1 SQVTM, CDR2 ANQGSEA. The length of the CDR3 is 12 residues. Between the trimmed V and J ends, which lost 5 bases and 1 base, there was a span of 6 bases. The chain's CDR3 is CSVSGSNQPQHF. The CDR3 nucleotides read TGCAGCGTTTCGGGGAGCAATCAGCCCCAGCATTTT.

This rearrangement joins TRBV29-1 to TRBJ2-4, with a possible D match to TRBD2 (7 bases). This CDR3 spans 13 amino acids. Trimming stripped 3 bases from V and 7 bases from J, with 13 bases between. Germline lookup yields CDR1 SQVTM and CDR2 ANQGSEA. The CDR3 DNA is TGCAGCGTTGAGGGGGGGCTCGGGAACATTCAGTACTTC. Amino acid sequence: CSVEGGLGNIQYF.

The V call is TRBV19, the J call TRBJ2-2; D perhaps matches TRBD2 (6 bases). Germline-derived CDR1 and CDR2 are LNHDA and SQIVND (reference sequence). This CDR3 is built from 14 residues. V was cut by 6 bases and J by 7 bases, with 15 bases left in between. The CDR3 loop is CASRPGTPGGELFF. The CDR3 DNA reads TGTGCCAGTAGGCCTGGGACTCCGGGCGGGGAGCTGTTTTTT.

DNA of the CDR3: TGTGCCAGCAAAGGGGCAGGATTTAATGAAAAACTGTTTTTT. Its translation is CASKGAGFNEKLFF. J is TRBJ1-4 and V is TRBV6-5; D perhaps matches TRBD1 (5 bases). The V end lost 7 bases, the J end lost 4 bases, and 13 bases lay between the germline ends. This CDR3 spans 14 amino acids. Germline V lookup: CDR1 MNHEY, CDR2 SVGAGI.

This sequence joins TRBV7-9 and TRBJ1-1; TRBD1 agrees at 8 bases. After removal of 3 bases from V and 3 bases from J, the junction contained 3 bases not matched to a gene. Germline V gives CDR1 SEHNR, CDR2 FQNEAQ (reference sequence). This CDR3 spans 14 amino acids. CDR3 in DNA: TGTGCCAGCAGCTTTAGGGACAGGTACACTGAAGCTTTCTTT. It yields the protein CASSFRDRYTEAFF.

With regard to this clone: One junction end does not reproduce the germline sequence, and a read error may be involved. Other DNA sequences from this sample encode an identical CDR3 as well. V gene TRBV9 combines with J gene TRBJ1-1, with TRBD1 identical over 10 bases. CDR3 length equals 16 residues. Germline CDR1 and CDR2: SGDLS and YYNGEE. In DNA, the CDR3 is TGTGCCAGCAGCGTAGGGACAGGGGGACCGAACACTGAAGCCTTCTTT. Translation: CASSVGTGGPNTEAFF. Combining the CDR3 with reference TRBV9 and TRBJ1-1 gives the whole variable domain DSGVTQTPKHLITATGQRVTLRCSPRSGDLSVYWYQQSLDQGLQFLIQYYNGEERAKGNILERFSAQQFPDLHSELNLSSLELGDSALYFCASSVGTGGPNTEAFFGQGTRLTVV.

This clone was found a few times. V and J are TRBV9 and TRBJ1-2, with D maybe TRBD1 (6 bases). CDR1 and CDR2 (germline): SGDLS, YYNGEE. The V gene lost 4 bases and the J gene lost 3 bases, with 16 bases spanning the gap. CDR3 length: 15 amino acids. CDR3 DNA: TGTGCCAGCAGCCTTGAGGACAGAACTTACTATGGCTACACCTTC. This gives the protein CASSLEDRTYYGYTF.